Detailed here is one T cell receptor (beta chain). This entry comes from a study of blood T cell repertoires in COVID-19. Overall study context: Specimens from acute and convalescent COVID-19 originated in the United States, Italy and Spain.

In the authors' methods: Amplified reference gene primers provided the basis for estimating nucleated cell counts. Libraries were prepared by immunoSEQ multiplex PCR; TCRdb keeps only in-frame clonotypes and omits some of them. V and J calls and clone size are given by that table; D and trimming were obtained from the DNA. The sample has about 190,000 clones, 82% seen once. V was pared by 10 bases and J by 5 bases, with 11 bases between. CDR3 length equals 12 residues. Germline V gene sequence: CDR1 MNHEY, CDR2 SVGAGI. The sequencing input was peripheral blood. The chain uses TRBV6-5 and TRBJ2-2, with a tentative D call TRBD1 (5 bases). The receptor was isolated from a woman aged 55-70 years with COVID-19, enrolled during active disease. The CDR3 DNA reads TGTGCCACCAGCAGGGTAACCGGGGAGCTGTTTTTT. Translated, it gives CATSRVTGELFF.